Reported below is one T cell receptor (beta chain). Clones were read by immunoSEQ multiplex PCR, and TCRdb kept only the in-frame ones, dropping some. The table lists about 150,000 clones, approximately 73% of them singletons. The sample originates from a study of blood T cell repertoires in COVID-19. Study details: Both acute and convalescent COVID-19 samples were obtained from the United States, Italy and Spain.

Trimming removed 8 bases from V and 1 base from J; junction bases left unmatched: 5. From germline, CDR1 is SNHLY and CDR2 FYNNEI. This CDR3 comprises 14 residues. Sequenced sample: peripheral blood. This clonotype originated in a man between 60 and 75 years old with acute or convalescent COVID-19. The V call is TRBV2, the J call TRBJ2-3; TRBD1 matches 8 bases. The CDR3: CASSGQGRTDTQYF. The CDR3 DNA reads TGTGCCAGCTCCGGACAGGGCCGCACAGATACGCAGTATTTT.